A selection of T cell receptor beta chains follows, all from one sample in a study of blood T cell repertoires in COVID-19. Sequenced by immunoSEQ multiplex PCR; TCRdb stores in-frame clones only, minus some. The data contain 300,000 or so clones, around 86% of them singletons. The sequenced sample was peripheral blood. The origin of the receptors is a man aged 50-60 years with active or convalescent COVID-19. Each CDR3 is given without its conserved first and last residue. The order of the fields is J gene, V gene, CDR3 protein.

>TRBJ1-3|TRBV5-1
ASSSYSGNTIY
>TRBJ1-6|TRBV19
ASSITGEDSPLH
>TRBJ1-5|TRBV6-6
ASGVTSTGEH
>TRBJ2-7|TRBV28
ASRVAGSSYEQY
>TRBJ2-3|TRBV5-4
ASSPSVIDTQY
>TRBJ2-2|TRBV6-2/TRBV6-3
ASSYSFGQTNTGELF
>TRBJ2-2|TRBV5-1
ASSLDSPNTGELF
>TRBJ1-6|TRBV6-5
ASSRTHPGDSPLH
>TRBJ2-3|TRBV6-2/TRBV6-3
ASSSGGVAQY
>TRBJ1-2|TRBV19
ASSRQGSSNYGYT
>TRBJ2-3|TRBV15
ATSVNGGRADTQY
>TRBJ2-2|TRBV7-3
ASSSSGGRNTGELF
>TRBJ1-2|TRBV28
ASSSDTSYGYT
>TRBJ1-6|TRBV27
ASSFGTVGSPLH
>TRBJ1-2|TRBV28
ASRPAGALRGYGYT
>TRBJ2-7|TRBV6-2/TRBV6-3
ASSTGQGIDEQY
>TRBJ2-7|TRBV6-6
AGSQGASYEQY
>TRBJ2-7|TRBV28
ASSWGGSYEQY
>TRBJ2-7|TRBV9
ASSVDPGHSYEQY
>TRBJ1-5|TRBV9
ASSRGTGIQPQH
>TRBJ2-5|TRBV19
ASSRSGSAKTQY
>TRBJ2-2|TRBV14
ASSKRQGPNTGELF
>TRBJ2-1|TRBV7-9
ASSLVLADNEQF
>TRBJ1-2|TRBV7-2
ASSLVQNYGYT
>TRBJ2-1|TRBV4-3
ASSQDLLASGGFEEQF
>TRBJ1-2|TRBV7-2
ASSPGWERGYT
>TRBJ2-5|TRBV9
ASSVVGSGPQETQY
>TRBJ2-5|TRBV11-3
ASSSTGSGTQY
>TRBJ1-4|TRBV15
ATSRDLAGGEKLF
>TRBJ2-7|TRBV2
ASSDEGYEQY
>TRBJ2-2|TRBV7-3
ASSFLSNGELF
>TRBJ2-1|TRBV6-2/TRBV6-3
ASSSNLFSGTQF
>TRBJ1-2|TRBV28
ASSLVQGLSNYGYT
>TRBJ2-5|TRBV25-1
ASSEYGQGETQY